This T cell receptor (beta chain) was found in a study of Ad26.COV2.S vaccination and SARS-CoV-2 variants. Study information: It was the COV1001 Ad26.COV2.S trial arm that included the donor.

The method was immunoSEQ multiplex PCR; TCRdb's version includes in-frame clones alone and lacks a portion of them. The sample yields 350,000 to 500,000 clones, less than 95% seen once. General observations from the study: Estimates derived from TCR breadth and depth analyses may have underestimated total T cell responses.

Points on this clone: The antigen is not known.

The sample's treatment: around 19 received Ad26.COV2.S at low or high dose, single or two shots; about five received placebo; per-sample allocation not given. Samples came from day 63 after the first vaccine or placebo injection. CDR3 length equals 11 residues. The V gene's germline CDR1 is MDHEN and CDR2 SYDVKM. V shed 6 bases and J 7 bases; nucleotides not matched to a gene: 2. J is TRBJ2-7 and V is TRBV28, with TRBD1 matching 8 bases. The source of this sequence is a person aged 18-60 years who received the Ad26.COV2.S COVID-19 vaccine or a placebo. Sequenced material: peripheral blood, taken in a trial of Ad26.COV2.S vaccine versus placebo. The CDR3 sequence: CASRTGGEQYF. CDR3 sequence (DNA): TGTGCCAGCAGAACAGGGGGGGAGCAGTACTTC.